This paragraph reports one T cell receptor (beta chain). What antigen it recognizes has not been identified. Base-call qualities are not available, and no considerably larger clone is one nucleotide away. CDR1 SGHTA and CDR2 FQGNSA are derived from the germline V gene. V drops 7 bases and J drops 6 bases, leaving 22 bases in between. Including cysteine and phenylalanine, the CDR3 has 15 amino acids. CDR3 DNA is the only sequence kept; it has 45 bases, read in frame from the first base. The time point label of this sample denotes: cycle 2 day 1 (C2D1) of nivolumab. Every trial patient had relapsed following autologous stem cell transplantation, and prior brentuximab vedotin exposure was what differed among cohorts A, B and C. The trial cohort was composed of about 54 patients with relapsed/refractory classical Hodgkin lymphoma, for whom complete response, partial response or progressive disease was recorded as best overall response. In the multi-cohort phase II CheckMate 205 trial, trial patients received single-agent nivolumab. Best overall response was determined by an independent review committee according to the 2007 International Working Group response criteria. Trial PBMCs were collected immediately before nivolumab initiation (C1D1) and during therapy at cycle 2 day 1 and cycle 4 day 1. Peripheral blood was collected in 8 mL Vacutainer Cell Preparation Tubes, from which PBMCs were isolated by centrifugation and then cryopreserved.

Genomic DNA was isolated using the Qiagen DNeasy kit from unsorted PBMCs as well as from negatively selected CD4+ and CD8+ fractions. TCR beta CDR3 regions were amplified by immunoSEQ multiplex PCR using primers annealing to V and J segments. A synthetic immune receptor repertoire was used to minimize amplification bias, and remaining bias was computationally removed after sequencing. In the authors' own workflow: Custom Python scripts were used to quantify repertoire diversity as the Shannon entropy index. Unsorted, CD4+ and CD8+ repertoires were examined separately, except in combined analyses, for which CD4+ and CD8+ sequences were merged in silico. Clonal expansion was defined as at least a 2-fold frequency increase after treatment relative to C1D1, with a pseudocount of 0.5 for undetected baseline clones. Singleton clones were defined as clones with 0 or 1 copy at C1D1, and non-singleton clones were defined as clones with 2 or more copies. Clones expanded in unsorted samples were annotated as CD4+, CD8+ or unknown by matching protein sequences in sorted samples from the same patient. Wilcoxon tests on paired samples were used to test changes in diversity from C1D1 to C4D1. TCRdb carries this immuneACCESS record with in-frame sequences only. Its versions omit some clonotypes, under half of them owing to an unresolved V gene in the studies checked, with the rest unexplained. The V and J calls and clone size come from that table; D and trimming were worked out from the DNA. The sample has about 100,000 clones on record, 89% of them singletons. The top ten clones comprise less than 20% of the sample.

The data derive from a study of PD-1 blockade in classical Hodgkin lymphoma (TCRdb year 2020). Regarding the research as a whole: Nivolumab dosing was 3 mg/kg intravenously every 2 weeks, continuing until either disease progression or unacceptable toxicity. A peripheral blood immune signature of response to PD-1 blockade in classical Hodgkin lymphoma was defined using TCR beta sequencing and CyTOF. Summary of the overall study and its limitations: Newly diagnosed patients were reported to have lower baseline TCR diversity than healthy donors, and relapsed/refractory patients were reported to have lower baseline TCR diversity still. The study covered only a single clinical trial cohort, and the causes of the repertoire differences, possibly disease activity or prior therapy, were still not defined. Lower diversity was seen in patients whose nivolumab began less than 1 year after ASCT, and these patients were left out of later analyses so that immune reconstitution would not confound the results. A significant rise by C4D1 was seen in CD4+ but not CD8+ TCR diversity (p=0.0027 vs p=0.16), with the rise being most apparent in complete responders (p=0.02). Trial patients achieving complete response had baseline diversity similar to newly diagnosed patients, whereas partial responders and progressors had significantly lower diversity.

Here the sequenced sample was peripheral blood mononuclear cells (PBMCs), taken before the second cycle of nivolumab. The chain is encoded by TRBV7-2 joined to TRBJ2-7, with the D gene not clear enough to name. The sequence derives from a human donor with classical Hodgkin lymphoma. CDR3 loop: CASKVSDASPTEQYF. The nucleotides are TGTGCCAGCAAGGTTTCTGACGCCTCTCCAACCGAGCAGTACTTC. The CDR3 plus the reference TRBV7-2 and TRBJ2-7 genes for the other parts give the full variable domain: GAGVSQSPSNKVTEKGKDVELRCDPISGHTALYWYRQSLGQGLEFLIYFQGNSAPDKSGLPSDRFSAERTGGSVSTLTIQRTQQEDSAVYLCASKVSDASPTEQYFGPGTRLTVT.